Described below is a single T cell receptor (beta chain) sequence and its context. Authors' processing steps: Amplification of reference gene primers provided the estimated nucleated cell counts. Profiling relied on immunoSEQ multiplex PCR, and the TCRdb table lists in-frame clones only, not all of them. V, J and clone size are those of that table, while D and trimming were read from the DNA. The sample includes 240,000 or so clones, about 82% of them seen just once. This entry belongs to a study of blood T cell repertoires in COVID-19. Whole-study context: Donors in the United States, Italy and Spain gave samples during acute or convalescent COVID-19. Sources were T cells, B-cell-depleted T cells, or PBMCs; the material itself was cDNA or gDNA.

This CDR3 has 15 amino acids. With V trimmed by 7 bases and J by 7 bases, 10 bases remained unmatched. Germline V gene data show CDR1 as MNHEY and CDR2 as SVGAGI. The chain links TRBV6-5 to TRBJ2-1; 10 bases fit TRBD2. The source is a man older than 75 with acute or convalescent COVID-19. The sequenced sample was peripheral blood. CDR3 in DNA: TGTGCCAGCACCTTAGAAGGTAGCGGGAGGAATGAGCAGTTCTTC. The encoded protein is CASTLEGSGRNEQFF.